Below are 28 T cell receptor beta chains sequenced from a single sample in a study of post-analysis software for immune sequencing data. No antigen has been identified for these receptors. General observations from the study: Patients used about 5 TRBV segments, including TRBV5-6, TRBV5-1 and TRBV20-1, more often than controls.

cDNA libraries of TCR beta carried unique molecular identifiers. TCRdb analysed the PCR reads with MiXCR anew, one entry per CDR3 protein. The sample records approximately 730,000 distinct CDR3 sequences, about 45% being singletons. Sequencing was performed on blood. These receptors originate from a girl between 5 and 17 years old with multiple sclerosis.

This clonotype came up a few times. This chain joins TRBV20-1 and TRBJ2-5; either TRBD1 or TRBD2 may fit D (5 bases each). Germline CDR1 reads DFQATT; CDR2 reads SNEGSKA (reference sequence). The V and J ends lost 3 bases and 5 bases respectively, with 10 bases between them. The CDR3 is 12 amino acids. The CDR3, as DNA: TGCAGTGCTAGGTCCGGGACGGAGACCCAGTACTTC. It codes for CSARSGTETQYF.

The V gene is TRBV13, the J gene TRBJ2-5, with 9 bases that match TRBD1. The J call is in doubt because the DNA end fits TRBJ2-7 better. The germline V gene encodes CDR1 PRHDT and CDR2 FYEKMQ (reference sequence). CDR3 length: 16 amino acids. CDR3: CASSPMTGGPSYEQYF. The CDR3 DNA sequence: TGTGCCAGCAGCCCAATGACAGGGGGACCGTCCTACGAGCAGTACTTC.

CDR3 sequence (DNA): TGTGCCACCAGCAGGACAGGCTTTCCTCAAGAGACCCAGTACTTC. It specifies CATSRTGFPQETQYF. V usage is TRBV15 and J usage is TRBJ2-5; D may be TRBD1 (6 bases). In germline, CDR1 is LNHNV, CDR2 YYDKDF (reference sequence). Trimming took 3 bases from V and 2 from J, leaving 13 bases between them. The CDR3 is 15 residues long.

The V call is TRBV7-9, the J call TRBJ2-3; 7 bases agree with TRBD1. V was clipped by 5 bases and J by 5 bases; unmatched bases: 7. The germline gives CDR1 SEHNR, CDR2 FQNEAQ (reference sequence). This CDR3 has 14 amino acids. This chain's CDR3 is CASSVEGARDTQYF. The CDR3 DNA sequence: TGTGCCAGCAGCGTCGAGGGGGCTAGAGATACGCAGTATTTT.

This rearrangement joins TRBV7-9 to TRBJ2-3, with no clear D. The CDR3 loop spans 14 amino acids. Germline lookup yields CDR1 SEHNR and CDR2 FQNEAQ (reference sequence). V was pared by 3 bases and J by 6 bases, with 13 bases between. Here the CDR3 DNA reads TGTGCCAGCAGCTTTGGTGAAGGTACCGATACGCAGTATTTT. This gives the protein CASSFGEGTDTQYF.

The chain uses TRBV27 and TRBJ2-3; D remains ambiguous. CDR1 and CDR2 (germline): MNHEY, SMNVEV (reference sequence). There are 14 residues in the CDR3. Trimming shortened V by 6 bases and J by 6 bases, and 16 bases separated the two germline ends. The CDR3 DNA reads TGTGCCAGCAGCAACAGCGAGACTGGGGATACGCAGTATTTT. Translation: CASSNSETGDTQYF.

The chain is built from TRBV7-2 and TRBJ2-3, with D possibly being TRBD2 (6 bases). CDR1 is SGHTA and CDR2 is FQGNSA in the germline V gene. V was trimmed by 5 bases and J by 1 base, leaving 16 bases between them. CDR3 length: 16 residues. CDR3 region: CASSLPRGKGTDTQYF. CDR3 nucleotide sequence: TGTGCCAGCAGCCTCCCTCGGGGGAAAGGCACAGATACGCAGTATTTT.

This clonotype was recorded a few times. V usage is TRBV5-5 and J usage is TRBJ2-1; possibly TRBD2 for D (6 bases). The CDR3 totals 16 residues. The germline gives CDR1 SGHKS, CDR2 YYEKEE (reference sequence). V lost 1 base and J 0 bases, leaving 11 bases between the germline ends. The CDR3 reads CASSLWEESSYNEQFF. CDR3 nucleotide sequence: TGTGCCAGCAGCTTGTGGGAGGAGAGCTCCTACAATGAGCAGTTCTTC.

The chain carries TRBV13 and TRBJ2-7; 8 bases are shared with TRBD1. From germline, CDR1 is PRHDT and CDR2 FYEKMQ (reference sequence). With V trimmed by 8 bases and J by 1 base, 7 bases remained unmatched. CDR3 length: 14 amino acids. CDR3: CASGQGYGSYEQYF. The CDR3 DNA reads as TGTGCCAGCGGACAGGGCTACGGGTCCTACGAGCAGTACTTC. Full variable domain (missing parts from reference TRBV13 and TRBJ2-7): AAGVIQSPRHLIKEKRETATLKCYPIPRHDTVYWYQQGPGQDPQFLISFYEKMQSDKGSIPDRFSAQQFSDYHSELNMSSLELGDSALYFCASGQGYGSYEQYFGPGTRLTVT.

This chain uses TRBV3-1 with TRBJ2-7; D might be TRBD2 (6 bases). CDR3 length equals 16 residues. The V and J ends lost 1 base and 2 bases respectively, with 15 bases between them. CDR1 LGHDT and CDR2 YNNKEL come from the germline V gene (reference sequence). The CDR3 loop reads CASSQGGLWEAYEQYF. For the CDR3, the DNA is TGTGCCAGCAGCCAAGGGGGTTTGTGGGAGGCCTACGAGCAGTACTTC.

The V call is TRBV29-1, the J call TRBJ2-2; D perhaps matches TRBD1 (6 bases). This CDR3 has 16 amino acids. With 3 bases removed from V and 2 bases from J, the gap between germline ends came to 16 bases. CDR1 is SQVTM, CDR2 ANQGSEA, per germline. CDR3 DNA: TGCAGCGTTGAGTCGGCCAAGGGGGTAAACACCGGGGAGCTGTTTTTT. It specifies CSVESAKGVNTGELFF.

The V gene is TRBV10-2, the J gene TRBJ2-7; D may be TRBD1 or TRBD2 (6 bases each). CDR1 and CDR2 (germline): WSHSY, SAAADI. V lost 6 bases to trimming and J lost 2 bases, with 14 bases between them. CDR3 length: 14 residues. The CDR3 region is CASRAGHLPYEQYF. The CDR3 region has the DNA TGCGCCAGCAGGGCGGGACACCTGCCCTACGAGCAGTACTTC.

V usage is TRBV5-8 and J usage is TRBJ2-1, with TRBD2 matching over 7 bases. Unmatched junction bases numbered 5, after V lost 5 bases and J lost 0 bases. In germline, CDR1 is SGHTS, CDR2 YDEGEE. The CDR3 totals 15 residues. DNA for the CDR3: TGTGCCAGCAGGTCCGGCGGGAGCTCCTACAATGAGCAGTTCTTC. It encodes CASRSGGSSYNEQFF.

The chain employs TRBV6-5 and TRBJ2-7; D unclear. V dropped 6 bases and J dropped 0 bases, with 15 bases sitting between them. CDR3 length equals 15 residues. CDR1 and CDR2 from the germline V gene are MNHEY and SVGAGI. CDR3: CASRKTFASSYEQYF. The CDR3 coding sequence is TGTGCCAGCAGAAAGACATTCGCGAGCTCCTACGAGCAGTACTTC.

The chain uses TRBV7-3 and TRBJ2-7; D is ambiguous. Germline-derived CDR1 and CDR2 are SGHTA and FQGTGA. This CDR3 has 13 residues. The germline V and J ends were trimmed by 2 bases and 6 bases, with 11 bases remaining between them. The CDR3 nucleotides read TGTGCCAGCAGCTTACTACCCCTCGGCGAGCAGTACTTC. Translating gives CASSLLPLGEQYF.

Only a few counts were recorded for this clonotype. The chain combines TRBV6-5 with TRBJ2-5, with D possibly TRBD1 on 5 matching bases. Germline lookup yields CDR1 MNHEY and CDR2 SVGAGI. V was shortened by 5 bases and J by 5 bases, with 15 bases between the two germline ends. CDR3 length: 14 residues. CDR3 in amino acids: CASSNLAAGETQYF. CDR3 bases: TGTGCCAGCAGTAACCTGGCGGCAGGGGAGACCCAGTACTTC.

The sample holds a few counts of this clonotype. The chain is built from TRBV6-5 and TRBJ1-5; D is ambiguous. V was cut by 6 bases and J by 2 bases, with 11 bases left in between. From germline, CDR1 is MNHEY and CDR2 SVGAGI. The CDR3 has 14 amino acids. CDR3 region: CASRGINGNQPQHF. The CDR3 bases are TGTGCCAGCAGGGGGATCAACGGCAATCAGCCCCAGCATTTT.

The chain uses TRBV20-1 and TRBJ1-6; D remains unclear. Per germline, CDR1 DFQATT and CDR2 SNEGSKA (reference sequence). CDR3 length: 15 residues. V was shortened by 5 bases and J by 0 bases, with 11 bases between the two germline ends. DNA of the CDR3: TGCAGTGCTGGGAAACAGAGCTCCTATAATTCACCCCTCCACTTT. Translated, it gives CSAGKQSSYNSPLHF.

This clonotype has a handful of counts. The CDR3 DNA reads TGTGCCAGCAGCGAAAGCCGAACGAATGAGCAGTTCTTC. Translation gives CASSESRTNEQFF. The rearrangement joins TRBV2 to TRBJ2-1, with D uncertain. The CDR3 totals 13 residues. The germline V gene has CDR1 SNHLY and CDR2 FYNNEI. Between the trimmed V and J ends, which lost 6 bases and 7 bases, there was a span of 13 bases.

The V and J genes are TRBV5-5 and TRBJ1-1; D gene uncertain. Germline V gene lookup returns CDR1 SGHKS and CDR2 YYEKEE (reference sequence). V lost 0 bases to trimming and J lost 2 bases, with 11 bases between them. CDR3 size: 15 residues. The CDR3 here is CASSLAWSLNTEAFF. In DNA, the CDR3 is TGTGCCAGCAGCTTGGCCTGGAGTCTTAACACTGAAGCTTTCTTT. The full variable domain, completed using reference TRBV5-5 and TRBJ1-1, is DAGVTQSPTHLIKTRGQQVTLRCSPISGHKSVSWYQQVLGQGPQFIFQYYEKEERGRGNFPDRFSARQFPNYSSELNVNALLLGDSALYLCASSLAWSLNTEAFFGQGTRLTVV.

This clonotype was counted only a few times. V gene TRBV7-2 combines with J gene TRBJ1-5; D uncertain. Germline-derived CDR1 and CDR2 are SGHTA and FQGNSA. The CDR3 covers 13 residues. V was trimmed by 1 base and J by 4 bases, leaving 5 bases between them. CDR3 amino acids: CASSLGDNQPQHF. The CDR3 region has the DNA TGTGCCAGCAGCTTAGGGGATAATCAGCCCCAGCATTTT.

The chain carries TRBV19 and TRBJ2-3; 7 bases agree with TRBD2. Germline CDR1 is LNHDA and CDR2 is SQIVND (reference sequence). This CDR3 is 15 amino acids long. Trimming cost V 5 bases and J 3 bases; bases outside gene matches: 8. The CDR3 spells CASSATRGETDTQYF. The CDR3 DNA follows: TGTGCCAGTAGTGCAACCCGGGGGGAGACAGATACGCAGTATTTT.

The J gene is TRBJ2-1, the V gene TRBV7-2, with D perhaps TRBD1 or TRBD2 (5 bases each). Germline V gene data show CDR1 as SGHTA and CDR2 as FQGNSA. V lost 6 bases and J lost 6, with 21 bases in between. The CDR3 extends over 16 amino acids. CDR3 coding DNA: TGTGCCAGCAGTGGCGACCGGGACCCGAGGATCAATGAGCAGTTCTTC. The encoded protein is CASSGDRDPRINEQFF.

In nucleotides, the CDR3 is TGCAGCGTTGAAGAAGGGGGGGGAGGGACCCAGTACTTC. Its protein product is CSVEEGGGGTQYF. The chain combines TRBV29-1 with TRBJ2-5; weak D call: TRBD2 (7 bases). The V and J ends lost 0 bases and 7 bases respectively, with 12 bases between them. The CDR3 has 13 residues. The V gene's germline CDR1 is SQVTM and CDR2 ANQGSEA.

V gene TRBV12-3 or TRBV12-4 combines with J gene TRBJ1-2; D call uncertain. V gave up 7 bases and J gave up 4 bases, with 13 bases separating them. This CDR3 has 13 residues. In DNA, the CDR3 is TGTGCCAGCACCCCCTCAAATCTCTATGGCTACACCTTC. Its translation: CASTPSNLYGYTF.

This clonotype was observed a handful of times. This chain links TRBV12-3 or TRBV12-4 with TRBJ1-4; D may be TRBD1 (5 bases). The CDR3 runs to 14 residues. V lost 5 bases and J lost 8, with 15 bases in between. CDR3 amino acids: CASSPGPGGEKLFF. The CDR3 coding sequence is TGTGCCAGCAGTCCGGGTCCCGGGGGGGAAAAACTGTTTTTT.

J is TRBJ1-5 and V is TRBV20-1, with a possible D match to TRBD1 (5 bases). CDR3 size: 15 residues. The germline V gene encodes CDR1 DFQATT and CDR2 SNEGSKA (reference sequence). V was cut by 3 bases and J by 3 bases, with 15 bases left in between. The CDR3 coding sequence is TGCAGTGCTAGTCTGAACGGGGCACTCAATCAGCCCCAGCATTTT. Protein sequence: CSASLNGALNQPQHF.

The V gene is TRBV28, the J gene TRBJ2-7; the D gene is possibly TRBD1 (7 bases). With 4 bases removed from V and 7 bases from J, the gap between germline ends came to 23 bases. This CDR3 has 16 amino acids. The germline gives CDR1 MDHEN, CDR2 SYDVKM. CDR3 nucleotide sequence: TGTGCCAGCAGTTACGGCTGGGGGGACAGCCCTGAGGAGCAGTACTTC. Its protein is CASSYGWGDSPEEQYF. The variable domain in full, completed from reference TRBV28 and TRBJ2-7, reads DVKVTQSSRYLVKRTGEKVFLECVQDMDHENMFWYRQDPGLGLRLIYFSYDVKMKEKGDIPEGYSVSREKKERFSLILESASTNQTSMYLCASSYGWGDSPEEQYFGPGTRLTVT.